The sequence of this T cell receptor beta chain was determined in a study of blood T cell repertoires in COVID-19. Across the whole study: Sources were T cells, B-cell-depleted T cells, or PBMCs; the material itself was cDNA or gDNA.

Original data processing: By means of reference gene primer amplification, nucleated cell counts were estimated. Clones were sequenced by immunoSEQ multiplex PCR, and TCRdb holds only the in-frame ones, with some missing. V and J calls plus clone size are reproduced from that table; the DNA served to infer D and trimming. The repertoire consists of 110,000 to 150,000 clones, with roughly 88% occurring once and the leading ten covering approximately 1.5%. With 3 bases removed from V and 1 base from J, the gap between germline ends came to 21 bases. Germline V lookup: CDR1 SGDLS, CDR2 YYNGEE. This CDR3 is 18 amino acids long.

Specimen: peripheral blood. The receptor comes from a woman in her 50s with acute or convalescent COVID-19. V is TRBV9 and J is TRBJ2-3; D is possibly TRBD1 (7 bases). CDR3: CASSALRGGGIGTDTQYF. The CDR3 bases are TGTGCCAGCAGCGCCCTTCGAGGGGGCGGGATTGGCACAGATACGCAGTATTTT.